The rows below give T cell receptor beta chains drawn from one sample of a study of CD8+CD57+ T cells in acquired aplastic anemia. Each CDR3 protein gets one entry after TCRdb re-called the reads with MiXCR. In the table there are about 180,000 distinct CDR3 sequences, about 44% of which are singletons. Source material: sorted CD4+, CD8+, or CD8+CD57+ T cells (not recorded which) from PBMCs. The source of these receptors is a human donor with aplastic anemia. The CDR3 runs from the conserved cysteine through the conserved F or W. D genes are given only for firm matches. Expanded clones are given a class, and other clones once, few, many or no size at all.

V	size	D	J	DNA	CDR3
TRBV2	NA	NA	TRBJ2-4	TGTGCCAGCAGGGACAGGACTAGCTCTGCCAAAAACATTCAGTACTTC	CASRDRTSSAKNIQYF
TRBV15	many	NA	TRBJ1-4	TGTGCCACCAGCAGAGATATGGCAGAAAATGAAAAACTGTTTTTT	CATSRDMAENEKLFF
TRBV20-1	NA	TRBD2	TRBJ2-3	TGCAGTGCTAGGAGGCTAGCGGGGACAGATACGCAGTATTTT	CSARRLAGTDTQYF
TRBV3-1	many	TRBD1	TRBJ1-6	TGTGCCAGCAGCCAAGAGGGGACAGCGACTAATTCACCCCTCCACTTT	CASSQEGTATNSPLHF
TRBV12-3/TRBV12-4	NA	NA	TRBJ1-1	TGTGCCAGCAGTCGGGAGTTGAACACCGAAGCTTTCTTT	CASSRELNTEAFF
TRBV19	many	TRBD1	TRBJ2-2	TGTGCCAGTAGACCACTAGAGACAGGGTTGTTCACCGGGGAGCTGTTTTTT	CASRPLETGLFTGELFF
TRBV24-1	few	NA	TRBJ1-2	TGTGCCACCAGTGGTACCAGACAGACTGCCGGGGGCTACACCTTC	CATSGTRQTAGGYTF
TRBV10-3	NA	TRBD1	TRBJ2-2	TGTGCCATCAGTGAGTCGCGGACAGGGGCGGGAGCCGGGGAGCTGTTTTTT	CAISESRTGAGAGELFF
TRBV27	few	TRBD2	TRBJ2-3	TGTGCCAGCAGTCCGACTGGGCGGGGGGGCTCCGCAGATACGCAGTATTTT	CASSPTGRGGSADTQYF
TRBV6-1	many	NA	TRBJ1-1	TGTGCCAGCAGCAAAGGAGGCGAGAACACTGAAGCTTTCTTT	CASSKGGENTEAFF
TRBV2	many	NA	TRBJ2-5	TGTGCCAGCAATACCCAGGGGGGACGGGAGACCCAGTACTTC	CASNTQGGRETQYF
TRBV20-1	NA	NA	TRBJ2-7	TGCAGTGCTCCCATCCGGACCGACGAGCAGTACTTC	CSAPIRTDEQYF
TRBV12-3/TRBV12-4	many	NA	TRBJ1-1	TGTGCCAGCAGTCGGGGACGGGCGAACACTGAAGCTTTCTTT	CASSRGRANTEAFF
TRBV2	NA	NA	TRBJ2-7	TGTGCCAGCAGCTTAGGCCGTGGGAATAACTACGAGCAGTACTTC	CASSLGRGNNYEQYF
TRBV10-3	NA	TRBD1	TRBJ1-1	TGTGCCACCAAGGGACAGACAAACACTGAAGCTTTCTTT	CATKGQTNTEAFF